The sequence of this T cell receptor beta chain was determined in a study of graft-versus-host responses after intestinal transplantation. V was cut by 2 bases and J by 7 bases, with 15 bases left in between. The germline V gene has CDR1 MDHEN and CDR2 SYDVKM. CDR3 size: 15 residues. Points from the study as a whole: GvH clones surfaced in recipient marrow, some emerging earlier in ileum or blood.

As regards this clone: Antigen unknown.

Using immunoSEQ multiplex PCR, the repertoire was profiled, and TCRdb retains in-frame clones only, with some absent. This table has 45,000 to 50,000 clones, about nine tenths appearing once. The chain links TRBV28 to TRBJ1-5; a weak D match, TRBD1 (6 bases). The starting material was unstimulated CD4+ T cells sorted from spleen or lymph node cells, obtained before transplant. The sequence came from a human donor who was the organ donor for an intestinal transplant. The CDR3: CASSLEQGGRQPQHF. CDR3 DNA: TGTGCCAGCAGTTTAGAACAGGGTGGAAGGCAGCCCCAGCATTTT.